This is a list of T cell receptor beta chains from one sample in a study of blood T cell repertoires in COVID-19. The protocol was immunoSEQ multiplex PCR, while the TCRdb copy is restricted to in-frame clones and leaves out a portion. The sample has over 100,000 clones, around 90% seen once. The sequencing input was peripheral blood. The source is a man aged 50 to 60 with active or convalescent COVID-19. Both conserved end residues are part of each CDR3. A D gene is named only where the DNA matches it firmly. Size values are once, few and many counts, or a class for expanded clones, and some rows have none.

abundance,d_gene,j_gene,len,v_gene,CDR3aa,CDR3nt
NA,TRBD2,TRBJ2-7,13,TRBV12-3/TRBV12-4,CASSLGGRYEQYF,TGTGCCAGCAGTTTGGGGGGGAGGTACGAGCAGTACTTC
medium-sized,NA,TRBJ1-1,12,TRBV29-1,CSANLQGTEAFF,TGCAGCGCCAACTTACAGGGCACTGAAGCTTTCTTT
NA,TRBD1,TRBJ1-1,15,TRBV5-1,CASSLPGQLNTEAFF,TGCGCCAGCAGCTTACCGGGACAGCTGAACACTGAAGCTTTCTTT
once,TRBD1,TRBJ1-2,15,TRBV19,CASTIGPGQGSGYTF,TGTGCCAGTACCATCGGTCCGGGACAGGGATCTGGCTACACCTTC
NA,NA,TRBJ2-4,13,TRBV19,CASSFQRENIQYF,TGTGCCAGTAGTTTTCAGAGGGAAAACATTCAGTACTTC
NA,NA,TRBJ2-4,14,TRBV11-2,CASSLDRRVDIQYF,TGTGCCAGCAGCTTAGACCGCAGGGTGGACATTCAGTACTTC
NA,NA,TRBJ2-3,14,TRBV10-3,CAIRGVTSTDTQYF,TGTGCCATCCGTGGCGTCACTAGCACAGATACGCAGTATTTT
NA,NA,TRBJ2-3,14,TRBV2,CASSGDLGTDTQYF,TGTGCCAGCAGTGGTGACCTCGGGACAGATACGCAGTATTTT
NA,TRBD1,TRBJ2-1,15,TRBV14,CASSQGQGSYNEQFF,TGTGCCAGCAGCCAAGGACAGGGATCCTACAATGAGCAGTTCTTC
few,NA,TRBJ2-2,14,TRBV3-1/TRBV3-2,CASRRAGEAGELFF,TGTGCCAGCAGGCGGGCAGGGGAAGCCGGGGAGCTGTTTTTT
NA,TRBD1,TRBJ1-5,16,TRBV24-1,CATSDGTADFNQPQHF,TGTGCCACCAGTGATGGGACAGCCGACTTCAATCAGCCCCAGCATTTT